The rows below give T cell receptor beta chains drawn from one sample of a study of cytomegalovirus exposure and HLA in healthy donors. TCRdb keeps only in-frame clones here, not all; method: immunoSEQ multiplex PCR. The sample lists approximately 160,000 clones; 68% were seen once. Source material: PBMCs. The origin of the receptors is a man between 45 and 60 years old in good health and CMV-seronegative. Both conserved end residues are part of each CDR3. The order of the fields is CDR3 protein, CDR3 DNA, clone size, V gene, D gene, J gene, CDR3 length. The D gene is left open where the match is weak. Size tells how often a clone was seen (once, few, many) or the class of an expanded clone, and some rows leave it out.

CDR3 protein: CASSSVANYGYTF
CDR3 DNA: TGTGCCAGCAGCTCGGTAGCTAACTATGGCTACACCTTC
clone size: few
V gene: TRBV7-9
D gene: NA
J gene: TRBJ1-2
CDR3 length: 13

CDR3 protein: CASSLTGKDYGYTF
CDR3 DNA: TGTGCCAGCAGTTTGACAGGGAAGGACTATGGCTACACCTTC
clone size: NA
V gene: TRBV7-2
D gene: TRBD1
J gene: TRBJ1-2
CDR3 length: 14

CDR3 protein: CASSPTGGEYNSPLHF
CDR3 DNA: TGTGCCAGCAGTCCGACAGGGGGCGAGTATAATTCACCCCTCCACTTT
clone size: NA
V gene: TRBV2
D gene: TRBD1
J gene: TRBJ1-6
CDR3 length: 16

CDR3 protein: CASGLEAGSNYGYTF
CDR3 DNA: TGTGCTAGTGGTTTGGAGGCGGGCTCTAACTATGGCTACACCTTC
clone size: NA
V gene: TRBV12-5
D gene: NA
J gene: TRBJ1-2
CDR3 length: 15

CDR3 protein: CASSRDSLYMNTEAFF
CDR3 DNA: TGTGCCAGCAGTCGAGACAGCCTCTACATGAACACTGAAGCTTTCTTT
clone size: NA
V gene: TRBV27
D gene: NA
J gene: TRBJ1-1
CDR3 length: 16

CDR3 protein: CASSLAWDRTSYEQYF
CDR3 DNA: TGCGCCAGCAGCTTGGCTTGGGACAGAACTTCCTACGAGCAGTACTTC
clone size: NA
V gene: TRBV5-1
D gene: TRBD1
J gene: TRBJ2-7
CDR3 length: 16

CDR3 protein: CAISGDRGGTEAFF
CDR3 DNA: TGTGCCATCAGTGGCGACAGGGGGGGGACTGAAGCTTTCTTT
clone size: NA
V gene: TRBV10-3
D gene: TRBD1
J gene: TRBJ1-1
CDR3 length: 14

CDR3 protein: CASRGGGVYEQYF
CDR3 DNA: TGTGCCAGCAGGGGCGGGGGGGTCTACGAGCAGTACTTC
clone size: NA
V gene: TRBV2
D gene: TRBD2
J gene: TRBJ2-7
CDR3 length: 13

CDR3 protein: CASSWNRDYSPLHF
CDR3 DNA: TGTGCCAGCAGTTGGAACAGGGATTATTCACCCCTCCACTTT
clone size: NA
V gene: TRBV28
D gene: NA
J gene: TRBJ1-6
CDR3 length: 14

CDR3 protein: CASSQAEHSSYEQYF
CDR3 DNA: TGCGCCAGCAGCCAAGCGGAGCATAGTTCCTACGAGCAGTACTTC
clone size: few
V gene: TRBV4-1
D gene: NA
J gene: TRBJ2-7
CDR3 length: 15

CDR3 protein: CASSLSPSTEAFF
CDR3 DNA: TGTGCCAGCAGCTTATCCCCATCCACTGAAGCTTTCTTT
clone size: NA
V gene: TRBV11-2
D gene: NA
J gene: TRBJ1-1
CDR3 length: 13

CDR3 protein: CASSQEADRPNTEAFF
CDR3 DNA: TGCGCCAGCAGCCAAGAGGCGGACAGACCGAACACTGAAGCTTTCTTT
clone size: NA
V gene: TRBV4-1
D gene: NA
J gene: TRBJ1-1
CDR3 length: 16

CDR3 protein: CAVGTGATSGGNTIYF
CDR3 DNA: TGTGCCGTCGGGACAGGGGCTACCTCTGGTGGAAACACCATATATTTT
clone size: NA
V gene: TRBV19
D gene: TRBD1
J gene: TRBJ1-3
CDR3 length: 16

CDR3 protein: CASSVGVGTEAFF
CDR3 DNA: TGTGCCAGCAGCGTCGGGGTGGGCACTGAAGCTTTCTTT
clone size: NA
V gene: TRBV9
D gene: NA
J gene: TRBJ1-1
CDR3 length: 13

CDR3 protein: CASSGVSQGLGDF
CDR3 DNA: TGTGCCAGCTCAGGCGTATCACAGGGGCTGGGGGATTTT
clone size: NA
V gene: TRBV18
D gene: TRBD1
J gene: TRBJ2-3
CDR3 length: 13

CDR3 protein: CSVLQGASSNEQFF
CDR3 DNA: TGCAGCGTCCTCCAGGGGGCGAGTTCCAATGAGCAGTTCTTC
clone size: NA
V gene: TRBV29-1
D gene: TRBD1
J gene: TRBJ2-1
CDR3 length: 14

CDR3 protein: CASSSPGTGRGYTF
CDR3 DNA: TGTGCCAGCAGTTCCCCCGGGACAGGGCGAGGCTACACCTTC
clone size: NA
V gene: TRBV28
D gene: TRBD1
J gene: TRBJ1-2
CDR3 length: 14

CDR3 protein: CASSRLSSTEAFF
CDR3 DNA: TGTGCCAGCAGTCGCCTGAGTAGCACTGAAGCTTTCTTT
clone size: NA
V gene: TRBV25-1
D gene: NA
J gene: TRBJ1-1
CDR3 length: 13

CDR3 protein: CASSSTSGGVYEQYF
CDR3 DNA: TGTGCCAGCAGTTCAACTAGCGGGGGTGTCTACGAGCAGTACTTC
clone size: NA
V gene: TRBV27
D gene: TRBD2
J gene: TRBJ2-7
CDR3 length: 15

CDR3 protein: CASSLRGFQETQYF
CDR3 DNA: TGTGCCAGTAGTCTCCGAGGTTTCCAAGAGACCCAGTACTTC
clone size: NA
V gene: TRBV19
D gene: NA
J gene: TRBJ2-5
CDR3 length: 14

CDR3 protein: CASSLEGPGPSYEQYF
CDR3 DNA: TGTGCCAGCAGCTTGGAGGGGCCAGGTCCTTCCTACGAGCAGTACTTC
clone size: NA
V gene: TRBV5-5
D gene: NA
J gene: TRBJ2-7
CDR3 length: 16

CDR3 protein: CASSHPGQVGEQYF
CDR3 DNA: TGCGCCAGCAGTCACCCGGGACAGGTAGGCGAGCAGTACTTC
clone size: NA
V gene: TRBV23-1
D gene: TRBD1
J gene: TRBJ2-7
CDR3 length: 14

CDR3 protein: CTSNVREKTGESGDEQYF
CDR3 DNA: TGCACCAGCAACGTACGCGAGAAAACAGGGGAATCGGGGGACGAGCAGTACTTC
clone size: NA
V gene: TRBV1
D gene: NA
J gene: TRBJ2-7
CDR3 length: 18

CDR3 protein: CASSLGGAYSPLHF
CDR3 DNA: TGTGCCAGCAGCTTAGGGGGAGCCTATTCACCCCTCCACTTT
clone size: NA
V gene: TRBV7-6
D gene: NA
J gene: TRBJ1-6
CDR3 length: 14

CDR3 protein: CASSPDRGQNTEAFF
CDR3 DNA: TGTGCCAGCAGTCCCGACAGGGGGCAGAACACTGAAGCTTTCTTT
clone size: NA
V gene: TRBV6-6
D gene: TRBD1
J gene: TRBJ1-1
CDR3 length: 15

CDR3 protein: CASSKRPGGSYNSPLHF
CDR3 DNA: TGTGCCAGCAGCAAACGGCCGGGGGGGTCCTATAATTCACCCCTCCACTTT
clone size: NA
V gene: TRBV21-1
D gene: NA
J gene: TRBJ1-6
CDR3 length: 17

CDR3 protein: CASSGQGAGYTF
CDR3 DNA: TGCGCCAGCAGTGGACAGGGTGCTGGCTACACCTTC
clone size: once
V gene: TRBV5-1
D gene: TRBD1
J gene: TRBJ1-2
CDR3 length: 12

CDR3 protein: CASSQESQGRSEKLFF
CDR3 DNA: TGCGCCAGCAGCCAAGAATCACAGGGAAGAAGTGAAAAACTGTTTTTT
clone size: NA
V gene: TRBV4-1
D gene: NA
J gene: TRBJ1-4
CDR3 length: 16

CDR3 protein: CASIRRQASGNTIYF
CDR3 DNA: TGTGCCAGCATTCGTAGGCAGGCCTCTGGAAACACCATATATTTT
clone size: NA
V gene: TRBV6-1
D gene: NA
J gene: TRBJ1-3
CDR3 length: 15

CDR3 protein: CASSGGQGDINNQPQHF
CDR3 DNA: TGTGCCAGCAGTGGAGGACAGGGCGACATTAACAATCAGCCCCAGCATTTT
clone size: once
V gene: TRBV28
D gene: TRBD1
J gene: TRBJ1-5
CDR3 length: 17